Below are 30 T cell receptor beta chains sequenced from a single sample in a study of T cell responses to AZD1222 COVID-19 vaccine. Data came from immunoSEQ multiplex PCR; TCRdb stores just in-frame clones and leaves some out. Among 150,000 to 190,000 clones listed, around 87% were seen once. The specimen comprised peripheral blood, sampled 28 days after the second AZD1222 dose. These TCRs come from an adult who received the AZD1222 COVID-19 vaccine.

The chain is built from TRBV21-1 and TRBJ2-2. TRBV21-1 is a pseudogene segment. CDR3 length: 14 residues. The CDR3 protein is CASSKVRDTGELFF. The CDR3 coding sequence is TGTGCCAGCAGCAAAGTTAGGGACACCGGGGAGCTGTTTTTT.

This clone was counted a few times. The chain employs TRBV2 and TRBJ2-5; TRBD1 aligns across 8 bases. Trimming cost V 9 bases and J 5 bases; bases outside gene matches: 8. Germline assignment: CDR1 SNHLY and CDR2 FYNNEI. This CDR3 contains 13 residues. The CDR3 here is CASFQGARETQYF. The CDR3 nucleotides are TGTGCCAGTTTTCAGGGGGCCAGGGAGACCCAGTACTTC.

The CDR3 DNA sequence: TGCGCCAGCAGCTTTGGCACTAGCGGGAGCTACAATGAGCAGTTCTTC. Protein: CASSFGTSGSYNEQFF. The rearrangement uses TRBV5-1 and TRBJ2-1; 11 bases match TRBD2. V lost 2 bases to trimming and J lost 3 bases; unmatched junction nucleotides: 4. CDR3 length: 16 amino acids. CDR1 is SGHRS, CDR2 YFSETQ, per germline.

This chain links TRBV6-5 with TRBJ1-1, with D uncertain. CDR3 length: 11 amino acids. V lost 6 bases and J lost 2, with 4 bases in between. Germline CDR1 is MNHEY and CDR2 is SVGAGI. This chain's CDR3 is CASSRNTEAFF. Written as DNA, the CDR3 is TGTGCCAGCAGCCGCAACACTGAAGCTTTCTTT.

The chain combines TRBV30 with TRBJ1-5; possibly TRBD1 for D (5 bases). Trimming shortened V by 3 bases and J by 4 bases, and 19 bases separated the two germline ends. This CDR3 is built from 16 residues. The germline V gene encodes CDR1 GTSNPN and CDR2 SVGIG (reference sequence). The CDR3 sequence is CAWSAGTSSPNQPQHF. The CDR3 bases are TGTGCCTGGAGCGCAGGGACGTCGAGTCCTAATCAGCCCCAGCATTTT.

The chain uses TRBV7-2 and TRBJ1-2; the match to TRBD1 covers 10 bases. The trim removed 4 bases at V and 7 bases at J, leaving 6 bases unmatched. Germline CDR1 and CDR2: SGHTA and FQGNSA. The CDR3 runs to 14 residues. This chain's CDR3 is CASSYRQGALGYTF. CDR3 DNA: TGTGCCAGCAGCTATAGACAGGGGGCCCTTGGCTACACCTTC.

This clone was seen once. This chain connects TRBV6-2 or TRBV6-3 to TRBJ2-1, with D possibly TRBD1 on 6 matching bases. V shed 4 bases and J shed 14 bases, with 18 bases lying between them. Germline assignment: CDR1 MNHEY and CDR2 SVGEGT. The CDR3 is 13 amino acids. CDR3: CASSFVGAGDKFF. As DNA, the CDR3 is TGTGCCAGCAGTTTCGTAGGGGCAGGGGATAAGTTCTTC.

The chain joins TRBV20-1 to TRBJ1-1; D is undetermined. Germline V lookup: CDR1 DFQATT, CDR2 SNEGSKA (reference sequence). The CDR3 covers 11 residues. CDR3 sequence: CRMSVNTEAFF. The DNA of the CDR3 is TGCAGGATGTCGGTGAACACTGAAGCTTTCTTT.

The chain uses TRBV13 and TRBJ1-1, with D uncertain. CDR1 is PRHDT, CDR2 FYEKMQ, per germline (reference sequence). Trimming took off 5 bases at V and 3 bases at J, with 10 bases between the two ends. The CDR3 is 13 residues long. The CDR3 is CASSPRGDTEAFF. The CDR3 region has the DNA TGTGCCAGCAGCCCCCGGGGTGACACTGAAGCTTTCTTT.

This clone was seen once. The gene calls are TRBV5-4 and TRBJ1-3; D is uncertain. CDR3 length: 14 amino acids. Trimming removed 3 bases from V and 1 base from J, with 8 bases in between. Germline V CDR1 and CDR2: SGHNT, YYREEE (reference sequence). The CDR3 loop is CASSSTGSGNTIYF. In nucleotides, the CDR3 is TGTGCCAGCAGCTCTACCGGATCTGGAAACACCATATATTTT.

The V gene is TRBV14, the J gene TRBJ1-1, with no clear D. CDR1 and CDR2 (germline): SGHDN, FVKESK. The CDR3 is made up of 14 amino acids. With 0 bases removed from V and 10 bases from J, the gap between germline ends came to 15 bases. The CDR3 coding sequence is TGTGCCAGCAGCCAAGATAATCAAGGTTCAGGAGCTTTCTTT. It encodes CASSQDNQGSGAFF.

The chain carries TRBV5-1 and TRBJ2-4, with D possibly being TRBD1 (6 bases). V dropped 0 bases and J dropped 6 bases, with 13 bases sitting between them. This CDR3 comprises 15 residues. Germline V lookup: CDR1 SGHRS, CDR2 YFSETQ. The DNA of the CDR3 is TGCGCCAGCAGCTTGGACGGGACAAATCCAAACATTCAGTACTTC. Its translation: CASSLDGTNPNIQYF.

This chain joins TRBV18 and TRBJ2-1, with D perhaps matching TRBD1 (7 bases). Germline V gene sequence: CDR1 KGHSH, CDR2 LQKENI. The V end was cut by 0 bases, the J end by 5 bases, with 14 bases between. This CDR3 has 16 residues. CDR3 coding DNA: TGTGCCAGCTCACCACCTTTTTCAGGGGGGAACAATGAGCAGTTCTTC. As protein: CASSPPFSGGNNEQFF.

The J gene is TRBJ1-4, the V gene TRBV2; perhaps TRBD1 as D (6 bases). This CDR3 is 14 amino acids long. Trimming cost V 5 bases and J 5 bases, with 12 bases left between them. The germline V gene encodes CDR1 SNHLY and CDR2 FYNNEI. CDR3 DNA: TGTGCCAGCAGTCCTCAGGGGCGCAATGAAAAACTGTTTTTT. Its protein is CASSPQGRNEKLFF.

The gene calls are TRBV19 and TRBJ1-5; the D gene is possibly TRBD1 (6 bases). From germline, CDR1 is LNHDA and CDR2 SQIVND (reference sequence). This CDR3 is 15 amino acids long. Trimming left V 6 bases short and J 0 bases short, with 12 bases between. The CDR3 DNA is TGTGCCAGTAGCGGTGGACAGTATAGCAATCAGCCCCAGCATTTT. As protein: CASSGGQYSNQPQHF.

The genes are TRBV28 and TRBJ1-2; 10 nucleotides line up with TRBD1. With 5 bases clipped from V and 14 bases from J, the junction kept 11 bases outside the gene matches. This CDR3 spans 13 amino acids. CDR1 is MDHEN and CDR2 is SYDVKM in the germline V gene. CDR3 nucleotides: TGTGCCAGCAGTACCCAATCTAGGGACAGGGGAACCTTC. This sequence encodes CASSTQSRDRGTF.

The chain uses TRBV2 and TRBJ1-5; D not resolved. V was pared by 5 bases and J by 0 bases, with 11 bases between. Germline V gene sequence: CDR1 SNHLY, CDR2 FYNNEI. There are 15 residues in the CDR3. The CDR3 protein is CASSRESNSNQPQHF. In DNA, the CDR3 is TGTGCCAGCAGTCGGGAAAGTAATAGCAATCAGCCCCAGCATTTT.

V is TRBV9 and J is TRBJ1-5; 7 positions match TRBD1. The V gene end was trimmed by 3 bases and the J gene end by 5 bases; junction bases not matched to a gene: 5. CDR1 is SGDLS and CDR2 is YYNGEE in the germline V gene. This CDR3 region has 14 residues. For the CDR3, the DNA is TGTGCCAGCAGCGCGGGACAGATAGATCAGCCCCAGCATTTT. The encoded protein is CASSAGQIDQPQHF.

The chain has TRBV7-8 and TRBJ2-5, with D possibly being TRBD2 (5 bases). This CDR3 spans 12 amino acids. Germline V CDR1 and CDR2: SGHVS, FQNEAQ. V lost 3 bases and J 5 bases, leaving 7 bases between the germline ends. The CDR3 sequence is CASSLDWETQYF. The CDR3 DNA reads TGTGCCAGCAGCTTGGACTGGGAGACCCAGTACTTC. Variable domain in full (rest from reference TRBV7-8 and TRBJ2-5): GAGVSQSPRYKVAKRGQDVALRCDPISGHVSLFWYQQALGQGPEFLTYFQNEAQLDKSGLPSDRFFAERPEGSVSTLKIQRTQQEDSAVYLCASSLDWETQYFGPGTRLLVL.

The rearrangement joins TRBV18 to TRBJ1-4; D gene uncertain. The V end lost 2 bases, the J end lost 7 bases, and 8 bases lay between the germline ends. The CDR3 consists of 13 residues. CDR1 KGHSH and CDR2 LQKENI come from the germline V gene. The chain's CDR3 is CASSPRVGEKLFF. The CDR3 DNA is TGTGCCAGCTCACCAAGGGTGGGTGAAAAACTGTTTTTT.

The chain uses TRBV7-2 and TRBJ2-5; D is unresolved. With 7 bases removed from V and 4 bases from J, the gap between germline ends came to 10 bases. The CDR3 spans 12 residues. CDR1 is SGHTA, CDR2 FQGNSA, per germline. CDR3 nucleotides: TGTGCCAGCAACCTCCCGTCAGAGACCCAGTACTTC. It is translated as CASNLPSETQYF.

The chain recombines TRBV7-2 with TRBJ1-2; D gene uncertain. Trimming pared 3 bases from V and 0 bases from J, leaving 8 bases between. Germline CDR1 and CDR2: SGHTA and FQGNSA. The CDR3 is 14 amino acids. For the CDR3, the DNA is TGTGCCAGCAGCTTTTTCAAAGCTAACTATGGCTACACCTTC. Its protein is CASSFFKANYGYTF.

The chain's CDR3 is CASSIWGFSRLPYNEQFF. For the CDR3, the DNA is TGTGCCAGCAGTATCTGGGGATTTTCGAGACTTCCCTACAATGAGCAGTTCTTC. The gene calls are TRBV27 and TRBJ2-1; D is ambiguous. Germline values: CDR1 MNHEY, CDR2 SMNVEV (reference sequence). The CDR3 is 18 residues long. V was trimmed by 5 bases and J by 2 bases, leaving 22 bases between them.

The J gene is TRBJ1-5, the V gene TRBV28; possibly TRBD1 for D (5 bases). The CDR3 is 14 residues long. Trimming shortened V by 5 bases and J by 2 bases, and 10 bases separated the two germline ends. Germline V gene data show CDR1 as MDHEN and CDR2 as SYDVKM. The CDR3 spells CASSLQGGNQPQHF. The DNA for the CDR3 is TGTGCCAGCAGTCTGCAGGGAGGCAATCAGCCCCAGCATTTT.

The gene calls are TRBV19 and TRBJ2-5; 7 positions agree with TRBD1. J lost 4 bases, V lost 2 bases, and 1 base had no gene match. From germline, CDR1 is LNHDA and CDR2 SQIVND (reference sequence). The CDR3 has 13 residues. The CDR3 sequence: CASSIRDRETQYF. CDR3 sequence (DNA): TGTGCCAGTAGTATAAGGGACAGAGAGACCCAGTACTTC. The whole variable domain, filled in from reference TRBV19 and TRBJ2-5, reads DGGITQSPKYLFRKEGQNVTLSCEQNLNHDAMYWYRQDPGQGLRLIYYSQIVNDFQKGDIAEGYSVSREKKESFPLTVTSAQKNPTAFYLCASSIRDRETQYFGPGTRLLVL.

The chain joins TRBV6-6 to TRBJ2-7; 7 bases agree with TRBD1. V trimming: 5 bases; J trimming: 6 bases; junction bases outside the gene matches: 10. The CDR3 contains 14 residues. Germline CDR1 reads MNHNY; CDR2 reads SVGAGI (reference sequence). The chain's CDR3 is CASSPWTGTLEQYF. The CDR3 DNA reads TGTGCCAGCAGTCCATGGACAGGCACCCTCGAGCAGTACTTC.

The chain couples TRBV20-1 to TRBJ2-1; TRBD2 aligns across 7 bases. CDR3 length: 14 amino acids. Trimming at V came to 3 bases and at J to 9 bases, leaving 11 bases not matched to a gene. Germline assignment: CDR1 DFQATT and CDR2 SNEGSKA (reference sequence). The CDR3 region has the DNA TGCAGTGCTAGTCGGTCTAGCGGTTTTAGTGAGCAGTTCTTC. This sequence encodes CSASRSSGFSEQFF.

This sequence joins TRBV7-2 and TRBJ2-1; D may be TRBD1 or TRBD2 (5 bases each). Trimming removed 5 bases at V and 3 bases at J, with 14 bases between. CDR3 size: 15 residues. Germline CDR1 SGHTA, CDR2 FQGNSA. CDR3 DNA: TGTGCCAGCAGCACGTTTGGGGGTTTCTACAATGAGCAGTTCTTC. Translated, it gives CASSTFGGFYNEQFF. The full variable domain, its missing parts supplied by reference TRBV7-2 and TRBJ2-1, is GAGVSQSPSNKVTEKGKDVELRCDPISGHTALYWYRQSLGQGLEFLIYFQGNSAPDKSGLPSDRFSAERTGGSVSTLTIQRTQQEDSAVYLCASSTFGGFYNEQFFGPGTRLTVL.

The chain carries TRBV7-2 and TRBJ1-5; D gene uncertain. Germline lookup yields CDR1 SGHTA and CDR2 FQGNSA. V lost 1 base to trimming and J lost 0 bases, with 4 bases between them. CDR3 length: 14 residues. CDR3 loop: CASSLGFSNQPQHF. Written as DNA, the CDR3 is TGTGCCAGCAGCTTAGGCTTTAGCAATCAGCCCCAGCATTTT.

The chain employs TRBV29-1 and TRBJ2-4, with 7 bases identical to TRBD1. With 0 bases clipped from V and 1 base from J, the junction kept 3 bases outside the gene matches. Germline CDR1 SQVTM, CDR2 ANQGSEA. The CDR3 covers 15 residues. CDR3 sequence reads: CSVEEAQGAKNIQYF. CDR3 bases: TGCAGCGTTGAAGAGGCACAGGGGGCCAAAAACATTCAGTACTTC.